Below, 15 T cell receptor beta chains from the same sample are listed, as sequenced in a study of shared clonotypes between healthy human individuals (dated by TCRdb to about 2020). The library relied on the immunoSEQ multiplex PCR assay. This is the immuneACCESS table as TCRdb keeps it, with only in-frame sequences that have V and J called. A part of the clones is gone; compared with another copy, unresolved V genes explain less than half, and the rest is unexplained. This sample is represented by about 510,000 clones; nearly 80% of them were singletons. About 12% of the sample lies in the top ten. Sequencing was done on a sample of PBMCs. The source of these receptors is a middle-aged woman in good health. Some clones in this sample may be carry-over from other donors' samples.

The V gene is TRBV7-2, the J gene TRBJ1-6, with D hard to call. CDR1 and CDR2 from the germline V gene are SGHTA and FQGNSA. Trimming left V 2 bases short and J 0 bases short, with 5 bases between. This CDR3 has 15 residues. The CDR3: CASSLWGSYNSPLHF. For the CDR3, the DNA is TGTGCCAGCAGCTTATGGGGCTCCTATAATTCACCCCTCCACTTT.

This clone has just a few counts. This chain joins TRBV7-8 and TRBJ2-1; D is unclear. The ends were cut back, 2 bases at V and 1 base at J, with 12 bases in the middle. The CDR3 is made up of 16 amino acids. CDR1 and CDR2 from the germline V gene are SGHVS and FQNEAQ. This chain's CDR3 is CASSLIAATSYNEQFF. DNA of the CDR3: TGTGCCAGCAGCTTAATCGCAGCGACGTCCTACAATGAGCAGTTCTTC.

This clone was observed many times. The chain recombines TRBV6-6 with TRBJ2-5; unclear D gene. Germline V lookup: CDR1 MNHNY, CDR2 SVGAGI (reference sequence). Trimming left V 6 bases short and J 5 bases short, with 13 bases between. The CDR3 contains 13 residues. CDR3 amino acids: CASSPQPQETQYF. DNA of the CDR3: TGTGCCAGCAGCCCTCAGCCCCAGGAGACCCAGTACTTC.

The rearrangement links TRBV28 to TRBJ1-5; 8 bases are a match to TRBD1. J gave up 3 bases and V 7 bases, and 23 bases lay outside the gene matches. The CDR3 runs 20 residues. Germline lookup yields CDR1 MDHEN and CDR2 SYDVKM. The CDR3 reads CASKVVAPTRQGRPNQPQHF. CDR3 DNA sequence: TGTGCCAGCAAGGTCGTCGCGCCCACTAGACAGGGGCGACCCAATCAGCCCCAGCATTTT.

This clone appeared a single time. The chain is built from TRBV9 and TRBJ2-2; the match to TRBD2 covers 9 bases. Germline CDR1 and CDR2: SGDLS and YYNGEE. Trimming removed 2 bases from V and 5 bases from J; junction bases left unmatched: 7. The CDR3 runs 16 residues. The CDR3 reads CASSVLSGSWTGELFF. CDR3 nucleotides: TGTGCCAGCAGCGTCCTTAGCGGGAGCTGGACCGGGGAGCTGTTTTTT. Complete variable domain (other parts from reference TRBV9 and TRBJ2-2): DSGVTQTPKHLITATGQRVTLRCSPRSGDLSVYWYQQSLDQGLQFLIQYYNGEERAKGNILERFSAQQFPDLHSELNLSSLELGDSALYFCASSVLSGSWTGELFFGEGSRLTVL.

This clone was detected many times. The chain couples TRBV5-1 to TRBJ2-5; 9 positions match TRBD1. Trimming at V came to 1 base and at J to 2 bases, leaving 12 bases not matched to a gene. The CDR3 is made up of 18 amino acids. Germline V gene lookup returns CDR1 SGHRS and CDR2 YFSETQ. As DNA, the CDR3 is TGCGCCAGCAGCTTGTTAAACAACCTCGGGACAGGGCAAGAGACCCAGTACTTC. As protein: CASSLLNNLGTGQETQYF.

The CDR3 loop reads CSVRAASPLTGSYEQYF. CDR3 nucleotide sequence: TGCAGCGTTCGGGCCGCAAGTCCCTTAACTGGGTCCTACGAGCAGTACTTC. This chain connects TRBV29-1 to TRBJ2-5, with D unresolved. The J call may be faulty, since TRBJ2-7 better matches the DNA end. Per the germline V gene, CDR1 is SQVTM and CDR2 is ANQGSEA. The CDR3 contains 17 residues.

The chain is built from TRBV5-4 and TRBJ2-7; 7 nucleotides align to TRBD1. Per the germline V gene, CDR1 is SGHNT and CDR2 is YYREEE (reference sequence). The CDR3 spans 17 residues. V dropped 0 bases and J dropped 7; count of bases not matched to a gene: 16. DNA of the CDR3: TGTGCCAGCAGCTTGGGTTTACTTTCCGGCGGACAGGTGGAGCAGTACTTC. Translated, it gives CASSLGLLSGGQVEQYF. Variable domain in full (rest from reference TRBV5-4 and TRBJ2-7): ETGVTQSPTHLIKTRGQQVTLRCSSQSGHNTVSWYQQALGQGPQFIFQYYREEENGRGNFPPRFSGLQFPNYSSELNVNALELDDSALYLCASSLGLLSGGQVEQYFGPGTRLTVT.

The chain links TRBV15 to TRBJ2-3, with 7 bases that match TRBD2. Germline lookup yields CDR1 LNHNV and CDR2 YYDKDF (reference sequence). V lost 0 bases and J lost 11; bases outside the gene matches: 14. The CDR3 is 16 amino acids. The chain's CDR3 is CATSRDIGGVSVGQYF. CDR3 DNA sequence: TGTGCCACCAGCAGAGATATTGGGGGGGTGTCCGTCGGGCAGTATTTT.

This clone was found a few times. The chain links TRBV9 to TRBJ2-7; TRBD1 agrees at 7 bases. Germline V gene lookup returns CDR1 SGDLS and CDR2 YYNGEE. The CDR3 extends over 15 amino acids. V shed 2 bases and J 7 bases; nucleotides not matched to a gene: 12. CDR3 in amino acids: CASSVGDSPSREQYF. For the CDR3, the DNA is TGTGCCAGCAGCGTGGGGGACAGCCCTTCAAGGGAGCAGTACTTC.

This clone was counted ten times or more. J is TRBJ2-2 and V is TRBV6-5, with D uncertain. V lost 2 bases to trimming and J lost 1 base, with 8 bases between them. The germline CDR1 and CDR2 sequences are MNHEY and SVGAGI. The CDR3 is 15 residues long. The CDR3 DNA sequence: TGTGCCAGCAGTTACACATACCAGAACACCGGGGAGCTGTTTTTT. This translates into CASSYTYQNTGELFF.

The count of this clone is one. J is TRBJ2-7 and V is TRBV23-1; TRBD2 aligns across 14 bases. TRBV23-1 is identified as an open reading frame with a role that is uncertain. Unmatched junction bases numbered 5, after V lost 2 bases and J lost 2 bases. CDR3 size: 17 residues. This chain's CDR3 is CASSQGTSGRLAYEQYF. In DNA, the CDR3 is TGCGCCAGCAGTCAAGGGACTAGCGGGAGATTGGCCTACGAGCAGTACTTC.

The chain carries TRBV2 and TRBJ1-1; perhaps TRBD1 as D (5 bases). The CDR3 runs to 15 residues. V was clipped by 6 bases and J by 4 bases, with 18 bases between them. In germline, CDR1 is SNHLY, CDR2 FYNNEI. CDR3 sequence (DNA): TGTGCCAGCAGAGGGGACGGGACTTTTAGCACTGAAGCTTTCTTT. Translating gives CASRGDGTFSTEAFF.

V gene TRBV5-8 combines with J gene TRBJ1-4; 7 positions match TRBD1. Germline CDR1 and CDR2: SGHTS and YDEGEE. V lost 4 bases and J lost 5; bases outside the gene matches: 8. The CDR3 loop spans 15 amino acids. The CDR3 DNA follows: TGTGCCAGCAGCCCGGTAGGGGGCGGGAATGAAAAACTGTTTTTT. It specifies CASSPVGGGNEKLFF.

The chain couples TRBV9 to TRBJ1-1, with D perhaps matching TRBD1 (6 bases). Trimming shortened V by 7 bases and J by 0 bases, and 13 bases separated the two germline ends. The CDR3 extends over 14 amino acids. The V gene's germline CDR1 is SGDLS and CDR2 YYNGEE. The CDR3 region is CASSRGGMNTEAFF. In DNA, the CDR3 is TGTGCCAGCTCGAGGGGGGGCATGAACACTGAAGCTTTCTTT. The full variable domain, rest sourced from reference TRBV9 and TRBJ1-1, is DSGVTQTPKHLITATGQRVTLRCSPRSGDLSVYWYQQSLDQGLQFLIQYYNGEERAKGNILERFSAQQFPDLHSELNLSSLELGDSALYFCASSRGGMNTEAFFGQGTRLTVV.